This T cell receptor (beta chain) was recorded in a study of Ad26.COV2.S vaccination and SARS-CoV-2 variants. Method: immunoSEQ multiplex PCR; TCRdb's copy keeps in-frame clones and lacks some. This sample has approximately 480,000 clones, with 87% found just once. Deletions cut 3 bases from V and 4 bases from J, with 9 bases between. This CDR3 is 13 amino acids long. Treatment: some 20 received Ad26.COV2.S at low or high dose, single or two shots; roughly five received placebo; per-sample allocation not given. After the first vaccine or placebo injection, samples were drawn on day 63. Vaccination employed an Ad26 vector expressing the Wuhan-strain SARS-CoV-2 spike.

The material sequenced was peripheral blood, taken in a trial of Ad26.COV2.S vaccine versus placebo. The V call is TRBV12-3 or TRBV12-4, the J call TRBJ1-2; tentative D call: TRBD1 (5 bases). This receptor was taken from a person between 18 and 60 years old who received the Ad26.COV2.S COVID-19 vaccine or a placebo. Here the CDR3 DNA reads TGTGCCAGCAGTTTCGAGGGGCCCTATGGCTACACCTTC. Translating gives CASSFEGPYGYTF.